The 28 T cell receptor beta chains in this list originate from one sample, sequenced in a study of blood T cell repertoires in COVID-19. The data were produced by immunoSEQ multiplex PCR, yet TCRdb's version contains in-frame clones alone and is incomplete. The data contain 50,000 to 70,000 clones, approximately 70% of them seen just once; the ten biggest clones take up around half. The sequenced sample was PBMCs or T cells enriched from blood (not recorded which). These receptors were obtained from a woman in her fifties or sixties who had been exposed to COVID-19.

The chain uses TRBV12-5 and TRBJ2-1; TRBD1 matches 8 bases. Germline assignment: CDR1 LGHNT and CDR2 FRNRAP. The CDR3 contains 19 residues. V was clipped by 5 bases and J by 0 bases; unmatched bases: 15. As DNA, the CDR3 is TGTGCTAGTGGTCCGTCGGACAGGGTGGGACCGCACTCCTACAATGAGCAGTTCTTC. It translates to CASGPSDRVGPHSYNEQFF.

This chain uses TRBV5-1 with TRBJ1-2; maybe TRBD1 (6 bases). Germline V gives CDR1 SGHRS, CDR2 YFSETQ. V lost 0 bases and J 6 bases, leaving 15 bases between the germline ends. The CDR3 spans 15 residues. The CDR3 here is CASSLAGTGLDGYTF. The CDR3 region has the DNA TGCGCCAGCAGCTTGGCGGGCACAGGGCTAGATGGCTACACCTTC.

CDR3 nucleotide sequence: TGTGCCAGCAGTTTATCAGGGAAGCACTATGGCTACACCTTC. Its translation: CASSLSGKHYGYTF. The V gene is TRBV28, the J gene TRBJ1-2; possibly TRBD1 for D (5 bases). This CDR3 region has 14 residues. Germline CDR1 is MDHEN and CDR2 is SYDVKM. Trimming stripped 1 base from V and 3 bases from J, with 9 bases between.

The chain combines TRBV7-2 with TRBJ2-1, with 10 bases lining up with TRBD2. CDR1 is SGHTA, CDR2 FQGNSA, per germline. This CDR3 region has 16 residues. With V trimmed by 5 bases and J by 3 bases, 7 bases remained unmatched. The CDR3 protein is CASSPRTSGVYNEQFF. CDR3 bases: TGTGCCAGCAGCCCTCGAACTAGCGGGGTCTACAATGAGCAGTTCTTC.

This clone has only a few counts. V gene TRBV7-9 combines with J gene TRBJ2-7; D gene uncertain. The CDR3 covers 13 residues. Germline V gene lookup returns CDR1 SEHNR and CDR2 FQNEAQ (reference sequence). Trimming left V 2 bases short and J 6 bases short, with 11 bases between. This CDR3 is CASSLSLGIEQYF. As DNA, the CDR3 is TGTGCCAGCAGCTTATCGCTAGGAATCGAGCAGTACTTC.

The V call is TRBV28, the J call TRBJ1-2; no clear D gene. V dropped 5 bases and J dropped 4 bases, with 17 bases sitting between them. This CDR3 has 15 amino acids. Germline V gene lookup returns CDR1 MDHEN and CDR2 SYDVKM. Here the CDR3 reads CASSPSSDAIYGYTF. CDR3 nucleotides: TGTGCCAGCAGTCCCAGCAGCGACGCTATCTATGGCTACACCTTC.

The V call is TRBV6-6, the J call TRBJ2-5; maybe TRBD2 (6 bases). This CDR3 has 13 residues. V was trimmed by 6 bases and J by 5 bases, leaving 13 bases between them. Germline V CDR1 and CDR2: MNHNY, SVGAGI (reference sequence). The CDR3 region has the DNA TGTGCCAGCAGAAGGGAGCGGGCGGAGACCCAGTACTTC. It specifies CASRRERAETQYF.

The chain employs TRBV7-2 and TRBJ2-7, with 7 bases identical to TRBD2. V shed 5 bases, J shed 3 bases, and the junction held 16 bases outside the gene matches. Germline CDR1 and CDR2: SGHTA and FQGNSA. CDR3 length: 17 residues. CDR3 nucleotides: TGTGCCAGCAGCCCCCGGCTCCCCGTTGGCGGGAGCTACGAGCAGTACTTC. Protein sequence: CASSPRLPVGGSYEQYF.

The rearrangement joins TRBV5-5 to TRBJ1-6; D possibly corresponds to TRBD1 (6 bases). The CDR3 loop spans 14 amino acids. V was shortened by 2 bases and J by 7 bases, with 10 bases between the two germline ends. Germline V gene data show CDR1 as SGHKS and CDR2 as YYEKEE (reference sequence). The CDR3 nucleotides read TGTGCCAGCAGCTTCAACAGGGCCAATTCACCCCTCCACTTT. Protein product: CASSFNRANSPLHF.

This sequence joins TRBV4-2 and TRBJ2-5; a weak D match, TRBD2 (5 bases). Trimming shortened V by 1 base and J by 5 bases, and 17 bases separated the two germline ends. Germline assignment: CDR1 LGHNA and CDR2 YNFKEQ. The CDR3 loop spans 16 amino acids. The CDR3, as DNA: TGTGCCAGCAGCCAAGGGTCAAACCCGTCGGGGGAGACCCAGTACTTC. Protein sequence: CASSQGSNPSGETQYF.

The CDR3 DNA is TGTGCCTGGAGTCGCACGGGACAGGGTGGTTTGGGCAATCAGCCCCAGCATTTT. Protein sequence: CAWSRTGQGGLGNQPQHF. This sequence joins TRBV30 and TRBJ1-5, with 9 nucleotides matching TRBD1. Germline V gives CDR1 GTSNPN, CDR2 SVGIG (reference sequence). The length of the CDR3 is 18 residues. V lost 2 bases to trimming and J lost 2 bases; unmatched junction nucleotides: 13.

The chain recombines TRBV29-1 with TRBJ1-2; D possibly corresponds to TRBD1 (6 bases). The CDR3 is 13 amino acids. V lost 4 bases to trimming and J lost 8 bases, with 17 bases between them. From germline, CDR1 is SQVTM and CDR2 ANQGSEA. As DNA, the CDR3 is TGCAGCGTTGGGACAGCTGGAGACGGGGGCTACACCTTC. It translates to CSVGTAGDGGYTF.

The chain links TRBV5-1 to TRBJ1-6; 7 bases match TRBD1. The V segment lost 3 bases and the J segment 7 bases; nucleotides outside the gene matches: 7. The CDR3 sequence is 15 residues long. Germline-derived CDR1 and CDR2 are SGHRS and YFSETQ. The CDR3 region is CASSSTTGQNSPLHF. CDR3 nucleotides: TGCGCCAGCAGCTCCACAACGGGACAGAATTCACCCCTCCACTTT.

This clone was observed a few times. This chain uses TRBV5-1 with TRBJ2-5; 7 bases line up with TRBD1. V dropped 0 bases and J dropped 6; count of bases not matched to a gene: 8. Germline V lookup: CDR1 SGHRS, CDR2 YFSETQ. CDR3 length equals 15 residues. The CDR3 bases are TGCGCCAGCAGCTTGGACACAGGACAGGCTCAGACCCAGTACTTC. Translated, it gives CASSLDTGQAQTQYF.

This clone was observed a handful of times. The chain recombines TRBV30 with TRBJ1-1; D is undetermined. Germline V gene data show CDR1 as GTSNPN and CDR2 as SVGIG (reference sequence). This CDR3 contains 11 residues. Trimming stripped 3 bases from V and 3 bases from J, with 5 bases between. This CDR3 is CAWSVDTEAFF. In DNA form, the CDR3 reads TGTGCCTGGAGCGTAGACACTGAAGCTTTCTTT.

This sequence joins TRBV3-1 (or the pseudogene TRBV3-2) and TRBJ2-1; 13 nucleotides align to TRBD2. This CDR3 comprises 16 residues. Germline loops: CDR1 LGHDT, CDR2 YNNKEL (reference sequence). The J segment lost 7 bases and the V segment lost 4 bases, leaving 7 bases of the junction unmatched. CDR3 sequence reads: CASSRTSGGARNEQFF. The CDR3 bases are TGTGCCAGCAGCCGAACTAGCGGGGGGGCGAGGAATGAGCAGTTCTTC.

This sequence joins TRBV5-6 and TRBJ2-3; 7 bases align to TRBD2. From germline, CDR1 is SGHDT and CDR2 YYEEEE. After removal of 6 bases from V and 2 bases from J, the junction contained 9 bases not matched to a gene. The CDR3 runs 15 residues. CDR3 coding DNA: TGTGCCAGCACCAAGGTCGGGGGGATCACAGATACGCAGTATTTT. The encoded protein is CASTKVGGITDTQYF.

About this clone: This sequence may be a read error, since a much larger clone differs from it by one base. The same CDR3 can be traced to other DNA sequences in this sample. The V and J genes are TRBV28 and TRBJ1-1; a weak D match, TRBD1 (5 bases). The CDR3 contains 15 residues. Trimming shortened V by 9 bases and J by 1 base, and 18 bases separated the two germline ends. The germline CDR1 and CDR2 sequences are MDHEN and SYDVKM. The DNA of the CDR3 is TGTGCCAGTAGTGCCCAGGGTAAGGCGAACACTGAAGCTTTCTTT. Amino acids: CASSAQGKANTEAFF.

The CDR3 DNA sequence: TGTGCCAGTAGCGGACAGGCCTTGAACACTGAAGCTTTCTTT. Translated: CASSGQALNTEAFF. The chain carries TRBV19 and TRBJ1-1; 7 bases are a match to TRBD1. Unmatched junction bases numbered 4, after V lost 6 bases and J lost 0 bases. This CDR3 has 14 amino acids. CDR1 and CDR2 from the germline V gene are LNHDA and SQIVND (reference sequence).

This chain joins TRBV29-1 and TRBJ2-5; tentative D call: TRBD2 (7 bases). This CDR3 has 12 residues. Trimming took 4 bases from V and 4 from J, leaving 10 bases between them. Germline V gene data show CDR1 as SQVTM and CDR2 as ANQGSEA. The CDR3: CSVVGGRETQYF. CDR3 in DNA: TGCAGCGTTGTGGGGGGGCGAGAGACCCAGTACTTC.

The chain employs TRBV28 and TRBJ1-5; 8 bases match TRBD1. CDR1 MDHEN and CDR2 SYDVKM come from the germline V gene. This CDR3 is 13 amino acids long. The ends lost 8 bases at V and 4 bases at J; junction bases unmatched: 4. The CDR3 DNA is TGTGCCAGCCTGGGACAGGTTAATCAGCCCCAGCATTTT. Residues: CASLGQVNQPQHF. Combining the CDR3 with reference TRBV28 and TRBJ1-5 gives the whole variable domain DVKVTQSSRYLVKRTGEKVFLECVQDMDHENMFWYRQDPGLGLRLIYFSYDVKMKEKGDIPEGYSVSREKKERFSLILESASTNQTSMYLCASLGQVNQPQHFGDGTRLSIL.

The chain couples TRBV2 to TRBJ1-5, with TRBD1 matching 8 bases. V dropped 7 bases and J dropped 4; count of bases not matched to a gene: 9. Germline CDR1 SNHLY, CDR2 FYNNEI. CDR3 size: 15 residues. The CDR3 bases are TGTGCCAGCAAGTTGACAGGGGATTGGAATCAGCCCCAGCATTTT. This gives the protein CASKLTGDWNQPQHF.

V and J are TRBV7-8 and TRBJ2-2; 7 positions agree with TRBD1. The CDR3 is made up of 16 amino acids. Germline V gives CDR1 SGHVS, CDR2 FQNEAQ. After removal of 2 bases from V and 5 bases from J, the junction contained 8 bases not matched to a gene. The CDR3 DNA follows: TGTGCCAGCAGCTTACTCGACAGGGTATTTACCGGGGAGCTGTTTTTT. Protein: CASSLLDRVFTGELFF.

The rearrangement joins TRBV2 to TRBJ2-3; D uncertain. V gave up 2 bases and J gave up 5 bases, with 2 bases separating them. The CDR3 is 11 residues long. The V gene's germline CDR1 is SNHLY and CDR2 FYNNEI. The CDR3 reads CASSERDTQYF. The DNA of the CDR3 is TGTGCCAGCAGTGAACGAGATACGCAGTATTTT.

The rearrangement joins TRBV29-1 to TRBJ2-6; weak D call: TRBD2 (6 bases). Trimming removed 7 bases from V and 0 bases from J, with 13 bases in between. CDR3 length: 15 amino acids. CDR1 SQVTM and CDR2 ANQGSEA come from the germline V gene. The CDR3 DNA reads as TGCAGCGCCGGGGGAGGAGCCTCTGGGGCCAACGTCCTGACTTTC. It specifies CSAGGGASGANVLTF.

V is TRBV5-5 and J is TRBJ2-3; 9 nucleotides line up with TRBD1. The junction had 4 bases not matched to a gene; V was cut back by 8 bases and J by 0 bases. CDR1 and CDR2 (germline): SGHKS, YYEKEE (reference sequence). This CDR3 has 14 amino acids. DNA for the CDR3: TGTGCCAGTCCGGGACAGGGCAGCACAGATACGCAGTATTTT. It codes for CASPGQGSTDTQYF.

The chain recombines TRBV29-1 with TRBJ1-2, with TRBD1 identical over 8 bases. The CDR3 runs to 12 residues. After removal of 8 bases from V and 5 bases from J, the junction contained 7 bases not matched to a gene. The germline CDR1 and CDR2 sequences are SQVTM and ANQGSEA. Here the CDR3 reads CSTQTGDYGYTF. DNA of the CDR3: TGCAGCACCCAGACAGGGGATTATGGCTACACCTTC.

This clone was observed a few times. The chain joins TRBV6-5 to TRBJ1-1; no firm D call. The CDR3 spans 11 residues. V was pared by 8 bases and J by 0 bases, with 4 bases between. The germline gives CDR1 MNHEY, CDR2 SVGAGI. CDR3 nucleotide sequence: TGTGCCAGCGTCATGAACACTGAAGCTTTCTTT. Protein: CASVMNTEAFF.